Listed below are T cell receptor beta chains from one sample, sequenced in a study of tumor and adjacent non-tumor tissue in lung cancer. MiXCR was run by TCRdb on the multiplex PCR reads, yielding one entry per CDR3 protein. Among 80,000 to 130,000 distinct CDR3 sequences listed, 65% were seen once. Material for sequencing was distant non-tumor lung tissue. The source is a man younger than 40 with non-small cell lung cancer. CDR3s include the opening cysteine and the closing phenylalanine or tryptophan. A D gene is named only where the DNA matches it firmly. Rows may omit the clone size; those that give it use once, few, many or a size class.

d_gene	abundance	j_gene	v_gene	CDR3aa	CDR3nt
.	few	TRBJ1-2	TRBV7-9	CASSPALPRGYTF	TGTGCCAGCAGCCCCGCCCTTCCTAGGGGCTACACCTTC
.	few	TRBJ2-2	TRBV7-9	CASSLKRGGTGELFF	TGTGCCAGCAGTCTAAAACGCGGCGGCACCGGGGAGCTGTTTTTT
.	.	TRBJ2-5	TRBV24-1	CATSHRLSPKEETQYF	TGTGCCACCAGTCACCGCCTTTCCCCTAAGGAAGAGACCCAGTACTTC
TRBD2	.	TRBJ2-1	TRBV6-5	CASSPSWRGGSHNEQFF	TGTGCCAGCAGTCCCTCCTGGCGGGGGGGCTCTCACAATGAGCAGTTCTTC
TRBD1	.	TRBJ1-5	TRBV24-1	CVTSDHPRTGKWNQPQHF	TGTGTCACCAGTGATCATCCCAGGACAGGGAAGTGGAATCAGCCCCAGCATTTT
.	.	TRBJ2-3	TRBV11-2	CASSSRWGVCTDTQYF	TGTGCCAGCAGCTCCCGATGGGGGGTGTGCACAGATACGCAGTACTTT
TRBD1	few	TRBJ1-4	TRBV20-1	CGAIGQGWSEKLFF	TGCGGTGCAATTGGACAGGGTTGGAGTGAAAAACTGTTTTTT
TRBD1	once	TRBJ2-7	TRBV6-5	CASSLLRGPIEHYF	TGTGCCAGCAGTTTACTCAGGGGGCCCATCGAGCATTACTTC
TRBD2	.	TRBJ2-1	TRBV6-2/TRBV6-3	CASSCSTNGGNEQFF	TGTGCCAGCAGTTGCTCGACTAACGGGGGGAATGAGCAGTTCTTC
.	.	TRBJ2-1	TRBV11-2	CTSSLGLPEQFF	TGTACCAGCAGCTTAGGCCTCCCAGAGCAATTCTTC
TRBD2	.	TRBJ2-3	TRBV20-1	CTAVGGLVLDMQYF	TGCACTGCGGTAGGCGGACTAGTCCTAGATATGCAGTATTTT
TRBD1	.	TRBJ1-2	TRBV6-5	CVSSYSQGASYGYTF	TGTGTCAGCAGTTACTCGCAGGGGGCTAGCTATGGCTACACCTTC
TRBD1	.	TRBJ2-2	TRBV20-1	CPAWDSANTGELFF	TGCCCTGCTTGGGACAGCGCGAACACCGGGGAGCTGTTTTTT
.	many	TRBJ2-7	TRBV5-6	CASSPHQAREQYF	TGTGCCAGCAGTCCACATCAAGCACGCGAGCAGTACTTC
TRBD2	.	TRBJ2-3	TRBV11-3	CASSPGAGGHTDTQYF	TGTGCCAGCAGCCCAGGAGCGGGAGGGCACACAGATACGCAGTATTTT
.	medium-sized	TRBJ1-1	TRBV11-3	CASSLVTSMNTEAFF	TGTGCCAGCAGCTTAGTAACCAGCATGAACACTGAAGCTTTCTTT
.	.	TRBJ2-7	TRBV6-5	CTNSASGRTLAYEQYF	TGTACCAACAGTGCCTCAGGGAGGACCCTAGCCTACGAGCAGTACTTC
.	few	TRBJ2-7	TRBV11-1	CVSSHGDSYEQYF	TGTGTCAGCAGTCACGGGGATTCCTACGAGCAGTACTTC
TRBD2	.	TRBJ2-1	TRBV11-1	CASNFPGLTSVF	TGTGCCAGCAACTTTCCGGGACTAACTTCCGTCTTC
.	many	TRBJ2-1	TRBV20-1	CSANTRHANEQFF	TGCAGTGCTAATACTAGACACGCCAATGAGCAGTTCTTC
TRBD2	once	TRBJ2-5	TRBV11-3	CASSLEAGRQETQYF	TGTGCCAGCAGCCTAGAAGCGGGAAGGCAAGAGACGCAGTACTTC
.	once	TRBJ2-7	TRBV11-2	CASSLDQLIGPTTTF	TGTGCCAGCAGCTTAGATCAGCTGATAGGGCCGACCACCACCTTC
.	many	TRBJ1-5	TRBV20-1	CSARSRGGHSNQPQHF	TGCAGTGCTAGATCGAGGGGGGGCCATAGCAATCAGCCCCAGCATTTT
.	.	TRBJ2-5	TRBV5-4	CASSVRGAETQYF	TGTGCCAGCAGCGTGAGGGGCGCTGAGACCCAATACTTC
.	many	TRBJ2-5	TRBV6-6	CASSYDQGHMETQYF	TGTGCCAGCAGTTACGATCAGGGACATATGGAGACCCAGTACTTC
.	few	TRBJ2-1	TRBV6-1	CTSSYMGNEQFF	TGTACCAGCAGTTACATGGGCAATGAGCAGTTCTTC
.	.	TRBJ2-5	TRBV7-2	CASREAETQYF	TGTGCCAGCAGAGAGGCGGAGACCCAGTACTTC
TRBD2	many	TRBJ2-3	TRBV4-3	CASSQVGGADTQYF	TGCGCCAGCAGCCAAGTCGGGGGGGCAGATACGCAGTATTTT
.	.	TRBJ2-7	TRBV6-5	CASSPGLTYERYF	TGTGCCAGCAGTCCGGGACTCACATACGAGCGGTACTTC
.	.	TRBJ2-7	TRBV20-1	CSAPKGTRDEQYF	TGCAGTGCCCCGAAGGGGACCCGAGACGAACAGTACTTC
.	.	TRBJ2-1	TRBV5-4	CVSSLDIPRYNEQFF	TGTGTTAGCAGCTTGGATATCCCGAGATACAATGAGCAGTTCTTC
.	few	TRBJ1-1	TRBV5-1	CASTQDTNTEAFF	TGCGCCAGCACCCAGGACACGAACACTGAAGCTTTCTTT
TRBD1	many	TRBJ2-1	TRBV11-3	CASSLQGVNNEQFF	TGTGCCAGCAGCTTACAGGGGGTCAACAATGAGCAGTTCTTC
.	.	TRBJ1-1	TRBV12-3/TRBV12-4	CASNHSRQPNTEAFF	TGTGCCAGCAATCATTCTCGGCAACCAAACACTGAAGCTTTCTTT
.	.	TRBJ1-2	TRBV29-1	CCTSHSRVYGYTF	TGCTGCACTTCGCACAGTCGGGTGTATGGTTACACCTTC
.	.	TRBJ2-3	TRBV11-2	CASSLIGSDTQYF	TGTGCCAGCAGCCTCATCGGATCAGATACGCAGTATTTT
.	.	TRBJ2-3	TRBV5-1	CASSPGPSDTQYF	TGCGCCAGCAGCCCGGGTCCTTCGGATACGCAGTATTTT
.	once	TRBJ2-1	TRBV6-5	CASSYSWAASSYNEPFF	TGTGCCAGTAGCTACTCATGGGCGGCAAGCTCCTACAATGAGCCGTTCTTC
TRBD1	.	TRBJ2-1	TRBV20-1	CSARQGANNEHFF	TGCAGTGCTAGACAGGGGGCCAACAATGAGCACTTCTTC
.	once	TRBJ2-1	TRBV29-1	CSLQETRSYNEQFF	TGCAGCCTTCAAGAGACTAGGTCCTACAATGAGCAGTTCTTC
.	once	TRBJ2-4	TRBV7-3	CASSLDRWERGNYQYF	TGTGCCAGCAGCTTAGACCGATGGGAAAGGGGGAATTATCAGTACTTC
.	many	TRBJ1-3	TRBV4-1	CASSQAITSGNTIYF	TGCGCCAGCAGCCAAGCTATAACCTCTGGAAACACCATATATTTT
.	.	TRBJ2-3	TRBV12-3/TRBV12-4	CASSFIVADSTDTRYF	TGTGCCAGCAGTTTCATCGTAGCGGATAGCACAGATACACGGTATTTT
.	.	TRBJ1-2	TRBV20-1	CSASLLGGDYGYSF	TGTAGTGCTTCTCTACTGGGAGGCGACTATGGCTACAGCTTC
.	.	TRBJ1-6	TRBV4-1	CASSHETACSPLHF	TGCGCTAGCAGCCACGAGACTGCCTGTTCACCCCTCCACTTT
TRBD1	few	TRBJ1-2	TRBV6-4	CASSDSTGIGYGYTF	TGTGCCAGCAGTGACTCGACAGGGATCGGCTATGGCTACACCTTC
.	many	TRBJ2-1	TRBV12-5	CASGLVLAGPYNEQFF	TGTGCTAGTGGTTTGGTACTGGCGGGACCCTACAATGAGCAGTTCTTC
.	.	TRBJ1-2	TRBV29-1	CSSRDGYDGYTF	TGCAGCTCCCGGGACGGCTACGATGGCTACACGTTC
.	many	TRBJ2-3	TRBV20-1	CSARVGGDTQYF	TGCAGTGCTCGCGTTGGGGGCGATACGCAGTATTTT
TRBD2	.	TRBJ2-1	TRBV6-2/TRBV6-3	CASQCASGRRDEQFF	TGTGCCAGCCAATGTGCTAGCGGGAGAAGGGATGAGCAGTTCTTC
.	once	TRBJ2-5	TRBV4-2	CANSQGFVPAQETQYF	TGCGCCAACAGCCAAGGTTTTGTCCCAGCCCAAGAGACCCAGTACTTC
.	few	TRBJ2-5	TRBV4-3	CASSQVGGGAETQYF	TGCGCCAGCAGCCAAGTAGGGGGGGGCGCCGAGACCCAGTACTTC
.	.	TRBJ2-7	TRBV30	CAWSTPLPGGASSYEQYF	TGTGCCTGGAGTACACCTTTGCCAGGCGGGGCCTCGTCCTACGAGCAGTACTTC
.	many	TRBJ1-1	TRBV6-2/TRBV6-3	CASSYDRRNVIEAFF	TGTGCCAGCAGTTACGACAGGAGGAACGTGATTGAAGCTTTCTTT